This T cell receptor (beta chain) is drawn from a study of T-cell memory formation after mild COVID-19. The authors produced TCR alpha and TCR beta cDNA libraries with sample barcodes and UMIs by 5'RACE using constant-segment primers. Each CDR3 protein is one row after TCRdb ran MiXCR on the 5' RACE reads. Altogether a few hundred thousand distinct CDR3 sequences are present, less than 25% being singletons, with the ten largest covering around a fifth. Study-wide findings and caveats: Clones shrinking between day 15 and 85 showed a balanced CD4/CD8 split, and those that grew later tilted toward CD4+. The appearance of some responding clones in pre-infection memory suggested that cross-reactive memory joined. CD4+ contracting clones lay mainly in CM and EM, CD8+ ones in EMRA.

CDR3 length equals 12 residues. V shed 6 bases and J 12 bases; nucleotides not matched to a gene: 9. This clonotype was picked up a small number of times. What it recognizes is unknown. This clonotype originated in a man aged 18 to 35 who had mild COVID-19 (a few samples of this study predate the infection). Cell type and time point are not known. The chain employs TRBV12-3 or TRBV12-4 and TRBJ1-1; 8 bases match TRBD1. Sequencing input: PBMCs or a T cell subset sorted from them (not recorded which). The chain's CDR3 is CASRDPGGKSFF. In DNA, the CDR3 is TGTGCCAGCAGAGACCCAGGGGGCAAGTCTTTCTTT.